These T cell receptor beta chains were read from a single sample in a study of T cell responses to AZD1222 COVID-19 vaccine. Clones were read by immunoSEQ multiplex PCR, and TCRdb kept only the in-frame ones, dropping some. The table lists around 190,000 clones, 90% to 95% of them singletons. This material consisted of peripheral blood, taken 28 days after the second AZD1222 dose. These receptors were collected from an adult who received the AZD1222 COVID-19 vaccine. CDR3s include the opening cysteine and the closing phenylalanine or tryptophan. The D gene is left open where the match is weak. Size values are once, few and many counts, or a class for expanded clones, and some rows have none.

>TRBD1|-|TRBJ1-6|TRBV28
TGTGCCAGCAGTTTACCCCTCGGGACAGGGGGAAGTAATTCACCCCTCCACTTT
CASSLPLGTGGSNSPLHF
>-|once|TRBJ2-2|TRBV7-2
TGTGCCAGCAGCTTAGCTTGGGGCACCGGGGAGCTGTTTTTT
CASSLAWGTGELFF
>-|-|TRBJ1-1|TRBV5-1
TGCGCCAGCAGCTCCACCCAAATCCGGGCTCTGAACACTGAAGCTTTCTTT
CASSSTQIRALNTEAFF
>-|-|TRBJ1-1|TRBV9
TGTGCCAGCAGCGTAGTGGTGAACACTGAAGCTTTCTTT
CASSVVVNTEAFF
>-|-|TRBJ2-2|TRBV18
TGTGCCAGCTCACCGATGGGGGGCACCGGGGAGCTGTTTTTT
CASSPMGGTGELFF
>TRBD1|-|TRBJ2-7|TRBV28
TGTGCCAGCAGTTACAGGGGGCAATTCTACGAGCAGTACTTC
CASSYRGQFYEQYF
>TRBD1|-|TRBJ1-1|TRBV2
TGTGCCAGTCGACAGGGGACTGAAGCTTTCTTT
CASRQGTEAFF
>-|-|TRBJ1-2|TRBV10-3
TGTGCCACGAGACCTGGACCCAACTCCTATGGCTACACCTTC
CATRPGPNSYGYTF
>-|once|TRBJ2-1|TRBV5-3
TGTGCCACATCAACGTCCGAGTACAATGAGCAGTTCTTC
CATSTSEYNEQFF
>TRBD1|-|TRBJ2-7|TRBV30
TGTGCCTGGACCTCGGACAGGTACTCCTACGAGCAGTACTTC
CAWTSDRYSYEQYF
>-|-|TRBJ1-2|TRBV18
TGTGCCAGCTCAGCCTCCGGGGCGGATAACTATGGCTACACCTTC
CASSASGADNYGYTF
>TRBD2|-|TRBJ2-5|TRBV5-6
TGTGCCAGCAGCTTTTTACGCGGGGGGTTTGAGACCCAGTACTTC
CASSFLRGGFETQYF
>TRBD1|once|TRBJ1-4|TRBV11-3
TGTGCCAGCAGCCAACGACAGGGGTTGGGTGCTAATGAAAAACTGTTTTTT
CASSQRQGLGANEKLFF
>-|-|TRBJ1-3|TRBV7-9
TGTGCCAGCAGCACTGCTAGCAGGGAGGAAAACACCATATATTTT
CASSTASREENTIYF